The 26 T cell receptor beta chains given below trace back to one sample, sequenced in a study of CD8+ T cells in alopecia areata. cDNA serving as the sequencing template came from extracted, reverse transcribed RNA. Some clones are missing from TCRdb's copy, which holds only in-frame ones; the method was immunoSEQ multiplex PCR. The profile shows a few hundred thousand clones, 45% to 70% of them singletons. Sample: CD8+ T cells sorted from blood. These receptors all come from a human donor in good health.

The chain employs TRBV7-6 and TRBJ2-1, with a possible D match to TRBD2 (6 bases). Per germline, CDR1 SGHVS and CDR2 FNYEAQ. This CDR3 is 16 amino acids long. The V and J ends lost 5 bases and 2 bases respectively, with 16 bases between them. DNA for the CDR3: TGTGCCAGCAGCCCCCTCGGGACTGAAACCTACAATGAGCAGTTCTTC. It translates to CASSPLGTETYNEQFF.

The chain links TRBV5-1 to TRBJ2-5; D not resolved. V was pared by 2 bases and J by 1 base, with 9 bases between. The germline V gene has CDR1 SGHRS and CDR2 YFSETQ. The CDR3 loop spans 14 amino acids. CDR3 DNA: TGCGCCAGCAGCTTTGACGGCCCCCAAGAGACCCAGTACTTC. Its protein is CASSFDGPQETQYF.

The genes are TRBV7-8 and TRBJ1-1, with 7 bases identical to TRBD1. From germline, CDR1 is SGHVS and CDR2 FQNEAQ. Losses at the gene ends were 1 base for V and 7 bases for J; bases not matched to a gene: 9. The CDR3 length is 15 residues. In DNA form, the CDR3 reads TGTGCCAGCAGCTTAGACCCGACAGGGAGTGGTGAAGCTTTCTTT. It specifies CASSLDPTGSGEAFF.

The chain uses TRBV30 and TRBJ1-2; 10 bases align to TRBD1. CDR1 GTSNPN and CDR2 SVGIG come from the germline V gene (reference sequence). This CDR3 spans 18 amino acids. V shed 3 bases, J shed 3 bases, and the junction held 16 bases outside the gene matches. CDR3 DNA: TGTGCCTGGAGCGATGGGACAGGGGTGGTCCGGGAAGACTATGGCTACACCTTC. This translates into CAWSDGTGVVREDYGYTF. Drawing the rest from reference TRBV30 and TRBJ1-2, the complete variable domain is SQTIHQWPATLVQPVGSPLSLECTVEGTSNPNLYWYRQAAGRGLQLLFYSVGIGQISSEVPQNLSASRPQDRQFILSSKKLLLSDSGFYLCAWSDGTGVVREDYGYTFGSGTRLTVV.

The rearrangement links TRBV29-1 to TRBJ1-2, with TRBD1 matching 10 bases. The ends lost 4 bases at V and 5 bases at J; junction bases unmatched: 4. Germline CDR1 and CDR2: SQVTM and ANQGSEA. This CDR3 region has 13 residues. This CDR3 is CSVVLGQGYGYTF. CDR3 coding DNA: TGCAGCGTTGTGTTGGGACAGGGGTATGGCTACACCTTC.

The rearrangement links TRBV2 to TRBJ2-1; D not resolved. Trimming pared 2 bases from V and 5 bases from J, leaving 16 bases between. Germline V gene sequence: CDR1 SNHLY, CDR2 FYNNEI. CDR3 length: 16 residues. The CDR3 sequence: CASSEHRPRYDNEQFF. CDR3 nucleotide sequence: TGTGCCAGCAGTGAACATCGGCCGAGGTACGACAATGAGCAGTTCTTC.

The CDR3 region is CASGQGNSGANVLTF. CDR3 nucleotides: TGTGCCAGCGGGCAGGGCAACTCTGGGGCCAACGTCCTGACTTTC. The chain joins TRBV9 to TRBJ2-6, with TRBD1 as a possible D gene (5 bases). The germline gives CDR1 SGDLS, CDR2 YYNGEE. Trimming removed 7 bases from V and 0 bases from J, with 11 bases in between. The CDR3 is made up of 15 amino acids.

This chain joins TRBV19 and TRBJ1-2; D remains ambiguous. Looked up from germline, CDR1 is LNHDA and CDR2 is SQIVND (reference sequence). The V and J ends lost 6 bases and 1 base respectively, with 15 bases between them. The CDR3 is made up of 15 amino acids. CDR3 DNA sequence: TGTGCCAGTAGCCCCGGCCTCCATATTAACTATGGCTACACCTTC. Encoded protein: CASSPGLHINYGYTF.

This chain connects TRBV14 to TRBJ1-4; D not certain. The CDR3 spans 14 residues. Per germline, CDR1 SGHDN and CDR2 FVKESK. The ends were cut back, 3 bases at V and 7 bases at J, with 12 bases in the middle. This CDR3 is CASSHVGSGEKLFF. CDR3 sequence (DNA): TGTGCCAGCAGCCACGTGGGTTCGGGTGAAAAACTGTTTTTT. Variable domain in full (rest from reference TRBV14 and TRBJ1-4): EAGVTQFPSHSVIEKGQTVTLRCDPISGHDNLYWYRRVMGKEIKFLLHFVKESKQDESGMPNNRFLAERTGGTYSTLKVQPAELEDSGVYFCASSHVGSGEKLFFGSGTQLSVL.

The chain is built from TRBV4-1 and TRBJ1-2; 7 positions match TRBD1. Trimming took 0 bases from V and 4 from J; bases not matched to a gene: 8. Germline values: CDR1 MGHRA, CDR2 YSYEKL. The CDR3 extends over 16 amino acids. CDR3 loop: CASSQEEGALSYGYTF. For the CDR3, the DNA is TGCGCCAGCAGCCAAGAGGAGGGGGCGCTATCCTATGGCTACACCTTC.

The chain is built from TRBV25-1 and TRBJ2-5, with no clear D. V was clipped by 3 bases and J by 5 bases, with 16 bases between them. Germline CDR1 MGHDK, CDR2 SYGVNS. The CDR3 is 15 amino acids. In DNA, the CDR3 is TGTGCCAGCAGTGATTCTTGGGGTGATCGTGAGACCCAGTACTTC. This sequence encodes CASSDSWGDRETQYF.

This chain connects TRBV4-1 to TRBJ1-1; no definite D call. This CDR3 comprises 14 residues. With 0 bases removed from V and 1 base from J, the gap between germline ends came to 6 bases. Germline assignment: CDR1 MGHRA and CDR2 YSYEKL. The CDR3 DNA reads TGCGCCAGCAGCCAAGATCTGGCGAACACTGAAGCTTTCTTT. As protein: CASSQDLANTEAFF.

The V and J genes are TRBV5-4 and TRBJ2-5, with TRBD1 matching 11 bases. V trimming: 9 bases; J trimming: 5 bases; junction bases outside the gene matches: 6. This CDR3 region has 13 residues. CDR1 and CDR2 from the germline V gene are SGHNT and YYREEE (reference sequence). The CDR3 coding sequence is TGTGCCACCCGGACAGGGGGCTGGGAGACCCAGTACTTC. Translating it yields CATRTGGWETQYF.

CDR3 DNA: TGTGCCTGGAACCCTTTGGGACTGCAAGAGACCCAGTACTTC. This encodes CAWNPLGLQETQYF. The V call is TRBV30, the J call TRBJ2-5; D is perhaps TRBD2 (6 bases). This CDR3 has 14 residues. V was shortened by 4 bases and J by 2 bases, with 14 bases between the two germline ends. Germline V gene lookup returns CDR1 GTSNPN and CDR2 SVGIG (reference sequence).

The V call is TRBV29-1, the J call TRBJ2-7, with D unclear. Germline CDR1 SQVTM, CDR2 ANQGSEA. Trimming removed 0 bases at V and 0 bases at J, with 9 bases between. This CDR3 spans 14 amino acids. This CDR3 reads CSVEDQQFSYEQYF. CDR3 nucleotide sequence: TGCAGCGTTGAAGATCAGCAGTTCTCCTACGAGCAGTACTTC.

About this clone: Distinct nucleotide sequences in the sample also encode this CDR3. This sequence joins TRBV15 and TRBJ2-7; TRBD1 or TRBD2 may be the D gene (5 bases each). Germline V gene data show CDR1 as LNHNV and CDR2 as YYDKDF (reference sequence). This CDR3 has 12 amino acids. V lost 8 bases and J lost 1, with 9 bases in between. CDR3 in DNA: TGTGCCACCGGGACGGATTCCTACGAGCAGTACTTC. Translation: CATGTDSYEQYF.

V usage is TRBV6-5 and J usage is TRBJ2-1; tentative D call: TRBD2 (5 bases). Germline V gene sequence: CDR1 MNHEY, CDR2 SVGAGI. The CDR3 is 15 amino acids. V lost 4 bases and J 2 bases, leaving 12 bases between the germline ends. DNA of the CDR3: TGTGCCAGCAGTTCTGGGGAGATCACCTACAATGAGCAGTTCTTC. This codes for CASSSGEITYNEQFF.

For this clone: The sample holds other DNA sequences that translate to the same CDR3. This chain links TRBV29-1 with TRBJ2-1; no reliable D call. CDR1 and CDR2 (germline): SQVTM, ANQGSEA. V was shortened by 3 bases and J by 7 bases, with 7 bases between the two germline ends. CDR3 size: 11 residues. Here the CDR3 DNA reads TGCAGCGTTGAGGTGGGAAATGAGCAGTTCTTC. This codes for CSVEVGNEQFF.

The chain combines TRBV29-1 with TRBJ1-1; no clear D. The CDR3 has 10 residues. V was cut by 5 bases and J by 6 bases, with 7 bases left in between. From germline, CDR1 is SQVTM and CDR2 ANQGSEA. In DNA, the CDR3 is TGCAGCGTTATCGCGGCTGAAGCTTTCTTT. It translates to CSVIAAEAFF.

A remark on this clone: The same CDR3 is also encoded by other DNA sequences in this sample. The CDR3 DNA follows: TGTGCCAGCAGCGTAGATGATACTGAAGCTTTCTTT. Amino acids: CASSVDDTEAFF. The chain uses TRBV9 and TRBJ1-1; D call uncertain. Germline CDR1 is SGDLS and CDR2 is YYNGEE. Trimming left V 0 bases short and J 5 bases short, with 5 bases between. This CDR3 comprises 12 residues.

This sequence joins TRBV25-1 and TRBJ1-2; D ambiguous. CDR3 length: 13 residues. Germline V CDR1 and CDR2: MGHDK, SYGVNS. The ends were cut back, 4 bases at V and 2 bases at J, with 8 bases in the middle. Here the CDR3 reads CASSGGINYGYTF. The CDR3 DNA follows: TGTGCCAGCAGTGGCGGGATAAACTATGGCTACACCTTC.

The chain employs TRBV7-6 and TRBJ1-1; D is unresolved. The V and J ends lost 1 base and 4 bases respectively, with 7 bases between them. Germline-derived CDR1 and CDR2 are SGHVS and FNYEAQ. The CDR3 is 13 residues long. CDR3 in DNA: TGTGCCAGCAGCTTAGGCGAGGTCACTGAAGCTTTCTTT. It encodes CASSLGEVTEAFF.

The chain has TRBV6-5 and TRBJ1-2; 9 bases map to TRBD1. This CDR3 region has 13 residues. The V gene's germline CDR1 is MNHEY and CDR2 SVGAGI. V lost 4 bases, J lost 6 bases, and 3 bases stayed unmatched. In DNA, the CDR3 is TGTGCCAGCAGTTGGAGGACAGGGGATGGCTACACCTTC. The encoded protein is CASSWRTGDGYTF.

CDR3 in DNA: TGCAGTGCCAGGGGGCAGGAGACCCAGTACTTC. Its protein is CSARGQETQYF. This chain joins TRBV20-1 and TRBJ2-5, with TRBD1 identical over 8 bases. Trimming at V came to 6 bases and at J to 5 bases, leaving 2 bases not matched to a gene. This CDR3 region has 11 residues. Germline V lookup: CDR1 DFQATT, CDR2 SNEGSKA (reference sequence).

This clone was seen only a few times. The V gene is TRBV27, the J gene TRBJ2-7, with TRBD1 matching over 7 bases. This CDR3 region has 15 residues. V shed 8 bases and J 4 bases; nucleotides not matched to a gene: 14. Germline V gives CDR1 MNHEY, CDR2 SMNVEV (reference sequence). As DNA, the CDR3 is TGTGCCAGCGGATTGGGACAGCCTACCACGTACGAGCAGTACTTC. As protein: CASGLGQPTTYEQYF.

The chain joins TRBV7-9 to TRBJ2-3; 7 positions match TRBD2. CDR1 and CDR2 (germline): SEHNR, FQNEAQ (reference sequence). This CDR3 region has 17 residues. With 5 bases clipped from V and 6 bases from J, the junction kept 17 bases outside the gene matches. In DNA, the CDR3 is TGTGCCAGCAGCCCTCGCGGACTAGAACGCCTGCGGGATACGCAGTATTTT. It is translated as CASSPRGLERLRDTQYF. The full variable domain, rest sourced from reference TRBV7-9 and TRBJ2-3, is DTGVSQNPRHKITKRGQNVTFRCDPISEHNRLYWYRQTLGQGPEFLTYFQNEAQLEKSRLLSDRFSAERPKGSFSTLEIQRTEQGDSAMYLCASSPRGLERLRDTQYFGPGTRLTVL.